This T cell receptor beta chain is drawn from a study of OX40 agonist ivuxolimab in advanced cancers. For the study at large: Partial responses were recorded for three patients, including one with hepatocellular carcinoma and two with cutaneous melanoma.

Only one count was recorded for this clone. Its specificity is unknown. Whole-study findings and limits: The authors did not determine the antigen specificity of the expanded peripheral T cells. Clonal expansion was seen in CD4+ and CD8+ blood T cells by week 6 at 0.1 to 3.0 mg/kg.

Measured with immunoSEQ multiplex PCR; TCRdb has only the in-frame clones, and not every one. This table holds under 65,000 clones, about 91% found once. CDR3 length equals 16 residues. The germline gives CDR1 LGHNA, CDR2 YSLEER. After removal of 0 bases from V and 1 base from J, the junction contained 3 bases not matched to a gene. This clonotype originated in an adult with an advanced solid tumor such as melanoma, head and neck, liver or kidney cancer. The sequencing used CD4+ or CD8+ T cells sorted from blood, collected in a trial of the OX40 agonist ivuxolimab. This sequence joins TRBV4-3 and TRBJ2-1; TRBD1 matches at 7 bases. This chain's CDR3 is CASSQDNRGSYNEQFF. DNA of the CDR3: TGCGCCAGCAGCCAAGACAACAGGGGTTCCTACAATGAGCAGTTCTTC.